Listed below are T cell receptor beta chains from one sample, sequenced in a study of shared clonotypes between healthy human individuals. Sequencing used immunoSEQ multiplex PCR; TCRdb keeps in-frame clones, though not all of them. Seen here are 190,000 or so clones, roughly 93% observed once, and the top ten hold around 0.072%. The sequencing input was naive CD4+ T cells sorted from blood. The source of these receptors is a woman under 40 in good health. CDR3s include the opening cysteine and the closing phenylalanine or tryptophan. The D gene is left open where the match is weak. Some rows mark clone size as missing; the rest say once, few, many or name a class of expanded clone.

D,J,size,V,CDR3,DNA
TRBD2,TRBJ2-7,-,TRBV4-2,CASSSGTSNYEQYF,TGTGCCAGCAGTTCAGGGACTAGCAACTACGAGCAGTACTTC
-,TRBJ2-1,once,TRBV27,CASSLYQGSYNEQFF,TGTGCCAGCAGTTTATACCAGGGCAGCTACAATGAGCAGTTCTTC
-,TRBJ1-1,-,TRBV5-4,CASSLWNRLDLNTEAFF,TGTGCCAGCAGCTTGTGGAACAGGTTGGACCTGAACACTGAAGCTTTCTTT
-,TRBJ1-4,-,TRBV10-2,CASSQLRGTNEKLFF,TGCGCCAGCAGCCAACTACGAGGAACTAATGAAAAACTGTTTTTT
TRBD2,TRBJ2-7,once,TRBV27,CASRQLAGTYEQYF,TGTGCCAGCAGACAACTAGCGGGGACCTACGAGCAGTACTTC
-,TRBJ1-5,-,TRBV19,CASSISPGQKGQPQHF,TGTGCCAGTAGTATCTCCCCGGGACAAAAGGGTCAGCCCCAGCATTTT
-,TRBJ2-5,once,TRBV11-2,CASSLAGTSYQETQYF,TGTGCCAGCAGCCTGGCCGGGACATCCTACCAAGAGACCCAGTACTTC
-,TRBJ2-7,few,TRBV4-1,CASSQVFGGSGEQYF,TGCGCCAGCAGCCAAGTGTTTGGGGGGTCTGGAGAGCAGTACTTC
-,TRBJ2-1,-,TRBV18,CASSKIDNEQFF,TGTGCCAGCTCGAAGATCGACAATGAGCAGTTCTTC
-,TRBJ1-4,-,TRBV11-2,CASSDSGRTNEKLFF,TGTGCCAGCAGCGACAGTGGAAGAACTAATGAAAAACTGTTTTTT
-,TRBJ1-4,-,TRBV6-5,CASSYSVREKLFF,TGTGCCAGCAGTTACTCAGTTCGAGAAAAACTGTTTTTT
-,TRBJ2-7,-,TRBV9,CASSVGGTPYEQYF,TGTGCCAGCAGCGTAGGGGGCACACCCTACGAGCAGTACTTC
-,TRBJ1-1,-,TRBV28,CASTLPGTYTEAFF,TGTGCCAGCACTCTTCCCGGGACTTACACTGAAGCTTTCTTT
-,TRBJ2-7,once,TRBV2,CASQQFALGLYEQYF,TGTGCCAGCCAGCAGTTTGCCCTCGGCCTCTACGAGCAGTACTTC
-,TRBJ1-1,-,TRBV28,CASSLLDREAFF,TGTGCCAGCAGTTTACTGGATCGTGAAGCTTTCTTT
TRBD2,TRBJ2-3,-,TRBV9,CASSVLAEDTQYF,TGTGCCAGCAGCGTACTAGCGGAAGATACGCAGTATTTT
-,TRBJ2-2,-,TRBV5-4,CASSRAGATGELFF,TGTGCCAGCAGCCGCGCGGGGGCGACCGGGGAGCTGTTTTTT
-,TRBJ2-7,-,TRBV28,CASSRDPHSGEQYF,TGTGCCAGCAGTCGGGACCCTCACTCGGGCGAGCAGTACTTC
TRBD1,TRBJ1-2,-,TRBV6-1,CASSRDRVQTGYTF,TGTGCCAGCAGCCGGGACAGGGTACAAACTGGCTACACCTTC
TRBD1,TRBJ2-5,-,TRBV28,CASTGTGPWEQYF,TGTGCCAGCACCGGGACAGGGCCCTGGGAGCAGTACTTC
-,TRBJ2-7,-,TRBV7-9,CASSRTPGYEQYF,TGTGCCAGCAGCAGGACACCAGGCTACGAGCAGTACTTC
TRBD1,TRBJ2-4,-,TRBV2,CASIRDRSSISQNIQYF,TGTGCCAGCATCCGGGACAGAAGTAGTATCAGCCAAAACATTCAGTACTTC
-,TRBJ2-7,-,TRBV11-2,CASSSPFWPYEQYF,TGTGCCAGCAGCTCCCCGTTTTGGCCCTACGAGCAGTACTTC
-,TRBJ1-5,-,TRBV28,CASSTNVSPQHF,TGTGCCAGCAGTACCAACGTATCGCCCCAGCATTTT
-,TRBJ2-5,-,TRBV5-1,CASSLRTDQETQYF,TGCGCCAGCAGCTTGAGGACAGATCAAGAGACCCAGTACTTC
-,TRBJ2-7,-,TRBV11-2,CASSLQGTMHPYEQYF,TGTGCCAGCAGCTTACAGGGAACCATGCATCCCTACGAGCAGTACTTC
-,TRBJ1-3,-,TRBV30,CAWRFSSGNTIYF,TGTGCCTGGAGATTTTCCTCTGGAAACACCATATATTTT
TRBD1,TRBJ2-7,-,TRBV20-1,CSAGQGYEQYF,TGCAGTGCCGGACAGGGCTACGAGCAGTACTTC
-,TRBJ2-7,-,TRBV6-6,CASSEMGEQYF,TGTGCCAGCAGCGAGATGGGAGAGCAGTACTTC
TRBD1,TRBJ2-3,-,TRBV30,CAWSSGGADTQYF,TGTGCCTGGAGTTCAGGGGGTGCAGATACGCAGTATTTT
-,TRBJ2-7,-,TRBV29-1,CSVMEGISYEQYF,TGCAGCGTTATGGAGGGGATCTCCTACGAGCAGTACTTC
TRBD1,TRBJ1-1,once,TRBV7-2,CASSAYRGGTEAFF,TGTGCCAGCAGCGCCTACAGGGGTGGGACTGAAGCTTTCTTT
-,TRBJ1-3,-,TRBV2,CASSDTRVGNTIYF,TGTGCCAGCAGTGACACAAGGGTTGGAAACACCATATATTTT
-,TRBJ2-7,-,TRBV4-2,CASSQSGTVSYEQYF,TGTGCCAGCAGCCAGTCGGGGACTGTTTCCTACGAGCAGTACTTC
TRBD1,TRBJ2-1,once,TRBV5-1,CASSLDRVGDEQFF,TGCGCCAGCAGCCTTGACAGGGTTGGGGATGAGCAGTTCTTC
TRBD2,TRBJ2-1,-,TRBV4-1,CASSQSPWTSGRPVVGQFF,TGCGCCAGCAGCCAAAGCCCTTGGACTAGCGGGAGACCGGTAGTTGGGCAGTTCTTC
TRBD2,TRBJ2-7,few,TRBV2,CASSEARGGELYEQYF,TGTGCCAGCAGTGAAGCGCGGGGAGGGGAACTCTACGAGCAGTACTTC
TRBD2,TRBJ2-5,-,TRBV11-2,CASSFTSGGKETQYF,TGTGCCAGCAGCTTCACTAGCGGGGGGAAAGAGACCCAGTACTTC
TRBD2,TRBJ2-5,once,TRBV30,CAWREAGGEQETQYF,TGTGCCTGGAGGGAGGCGGGAGGGGAACAAGAGACCCAGTACTTC
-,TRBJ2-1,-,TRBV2,CASSPISREMSHNEQFF,TGTGCCAGCAGTCCGATTTCCCGGGAGATGAGTCACAATGAGCAGTTCTTC
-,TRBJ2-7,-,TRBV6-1,CASSERNRLGEQYF,TGTGCCAGCAGTGAACGAAACAGGTTAGGCGAGCAGTACTTC
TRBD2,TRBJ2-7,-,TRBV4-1,CASSHPGTSAYEQYF,TGCGCCAGCAGCCATCCCGGGACTAGCGCCTACGAGCAGTACTTC
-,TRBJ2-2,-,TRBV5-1,CASSLERGELFF,TGCGCCAGCAGCTTGGAGAGAGGGGAGCTGTTTTTT